The source of this T cell receptor (beta chain) is a study of neurological immune-mediated disorders. Overall study results and limits: TCR-beta repertoires seemed private in all groups, with no expanded CDR3 amino acid sequences shared. The repertoires of 18 of 34 multiple sclerosis patients were placed by phylogenetic grouping in a single related-CDR3 cluster, which may be a signature.

TCRdb reprocessed the 5' RACE reads via MiXCR and lists one record per CDR3 protein. The data hold tens of thousands of distinct CDR3 sequences, with less than 4% observed a single time. The CDR3 is 13 amino acids. The germline CDR1 and CDR2 sequences are PRHDT and FYEKMQ (reference sequence). V shed 4 bases and J shed 1 base, with 5 bases lying between them. This clonotype was observed at least ten times. Its cognate antigen is unknown. The sample taken for sequencing was PBMCs. This rearrangement joins TRBV13 to TRBJ2-1; D remains ambiguous. This TCR derives from a man aged 60 to 75 with multiple sclerosis. The CDR3 nucleotides read TGTGCCAGCAGCTCGGGTTCCTACAATGAGCAGTTCTTC. Amino acids: CASSSGSYNEQFF.